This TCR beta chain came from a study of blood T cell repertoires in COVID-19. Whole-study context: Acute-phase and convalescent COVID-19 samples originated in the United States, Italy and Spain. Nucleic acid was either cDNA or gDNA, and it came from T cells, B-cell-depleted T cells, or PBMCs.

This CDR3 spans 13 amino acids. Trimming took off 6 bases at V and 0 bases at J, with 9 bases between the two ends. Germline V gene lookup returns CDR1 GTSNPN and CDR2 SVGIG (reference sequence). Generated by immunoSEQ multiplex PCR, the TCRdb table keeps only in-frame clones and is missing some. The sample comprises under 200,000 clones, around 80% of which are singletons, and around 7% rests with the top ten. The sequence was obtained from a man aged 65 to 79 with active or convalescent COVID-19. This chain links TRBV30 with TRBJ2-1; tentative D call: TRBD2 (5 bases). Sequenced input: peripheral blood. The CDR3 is CACSGSSYNEQFF. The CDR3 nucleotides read TGTGCCTGTTCGGGGAGCTCCTACAATGAGCAGTTCTTC.